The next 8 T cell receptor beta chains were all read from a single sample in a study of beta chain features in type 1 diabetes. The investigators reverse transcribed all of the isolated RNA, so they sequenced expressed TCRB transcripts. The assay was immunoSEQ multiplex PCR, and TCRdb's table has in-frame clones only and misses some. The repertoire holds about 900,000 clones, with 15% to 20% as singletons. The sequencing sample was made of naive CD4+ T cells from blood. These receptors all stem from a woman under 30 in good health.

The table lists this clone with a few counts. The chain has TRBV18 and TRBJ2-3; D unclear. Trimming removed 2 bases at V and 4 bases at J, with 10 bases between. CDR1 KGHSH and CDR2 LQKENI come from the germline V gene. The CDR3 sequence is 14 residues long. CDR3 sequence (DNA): TGTGCCAGCTCACCATCCCCGATAGCAGATACGCAGTATTTT. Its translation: CASSPSPIADTQYF.

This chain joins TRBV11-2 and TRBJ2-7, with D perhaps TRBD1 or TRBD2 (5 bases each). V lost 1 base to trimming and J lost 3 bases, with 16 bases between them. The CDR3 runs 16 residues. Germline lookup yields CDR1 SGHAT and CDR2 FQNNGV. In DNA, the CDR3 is TGTGCCAGCAGCTTAGGAGGGACGGGGAGACACTACGAGCAGTACTTC. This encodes CASSLGGTGRHYEQYF.

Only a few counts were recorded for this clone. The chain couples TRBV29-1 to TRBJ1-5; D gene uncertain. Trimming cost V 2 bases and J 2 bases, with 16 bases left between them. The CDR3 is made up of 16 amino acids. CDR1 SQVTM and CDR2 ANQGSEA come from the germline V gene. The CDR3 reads CSVEKEGKGGNQPQHF. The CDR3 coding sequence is TGCAGCGTTGAAAAGGAGGGTAAAGGTGGCAATCAGCCCCAGCATTTT.

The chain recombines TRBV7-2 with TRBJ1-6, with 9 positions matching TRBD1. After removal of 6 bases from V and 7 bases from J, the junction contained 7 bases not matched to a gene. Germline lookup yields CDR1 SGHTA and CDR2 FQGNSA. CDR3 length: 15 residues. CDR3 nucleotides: TGTGCCAGCAGACGGGACAGGGCGAAAAATTCACCCCTCCACTTT. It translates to CASRRDRAKNSPLHF.

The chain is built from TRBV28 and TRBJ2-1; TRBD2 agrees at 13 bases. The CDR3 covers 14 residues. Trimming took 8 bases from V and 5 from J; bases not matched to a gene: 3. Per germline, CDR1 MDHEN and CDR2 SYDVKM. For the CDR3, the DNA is TGTGCCAGCGAAGGGACTAGCGGGGACAATGAGCAGTTCTTC. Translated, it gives CASEGTSGDNEQFF.

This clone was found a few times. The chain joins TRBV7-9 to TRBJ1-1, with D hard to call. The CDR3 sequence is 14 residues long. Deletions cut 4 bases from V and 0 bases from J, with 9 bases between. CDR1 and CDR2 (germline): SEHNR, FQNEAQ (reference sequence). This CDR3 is CASSYGLMNTEAFF. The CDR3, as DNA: TGTGCCAGCAGCTATGGACTGATGAACACTGAAGCTTTCTTT.

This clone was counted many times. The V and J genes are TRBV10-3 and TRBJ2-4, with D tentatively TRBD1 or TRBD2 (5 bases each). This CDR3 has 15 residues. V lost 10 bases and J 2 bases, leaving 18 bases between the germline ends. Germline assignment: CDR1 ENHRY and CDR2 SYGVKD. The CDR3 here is CATGLGVLSKNIQYF. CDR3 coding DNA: TGTGCCACCGGGCTGGGGGTGTTGTCCAAAAACATTCAGTACTTC.

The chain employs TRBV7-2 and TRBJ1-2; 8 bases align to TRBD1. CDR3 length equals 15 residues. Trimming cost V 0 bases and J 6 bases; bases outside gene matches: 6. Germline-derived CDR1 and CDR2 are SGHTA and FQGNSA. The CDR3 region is CASSLAGQASNGYTF. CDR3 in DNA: TGTGCCAGCAGCTTAGCGGGACAGGCCTCCAATGGCTACACCTTC.